The clone carrying this TCR beta chain was seen at least ten times. These data are taken from a study of human T cells and chemical hapten exposure. Time point denoted: pre-sensitization, week 0. Treatment defined: therapeutic diphenylcyclopropenone sensitization with weekly scalp DPC. Prior to each patch test being applied, blood was drawn. It was unfractionated whole blood from which total RNA was extracted. The CDR3 is 13 residues long. With 4 bases removed from V and 0 bases from J, the gap between germline ends came to 6 bases. Germline V gives CDR1 MDHEN, CDR2 SYDVKM. Using its own MiXCR run on the RACE reads, TCRdb lists one record per CDR3 protein. Among 30,000 to 40,000 distinct CDR3 sequences listed, about 7.4% were seen once.

The gene calls are TRBV28 and TRBJ1-1; D may be TRBD1 (6 bases). The source is a woman in her fifties or sixties with alopecia areata. Some clones in this sample may be carry-over from other donors' samples. The sample consisted of whole blood, taken in connection with sensitization to the hapten diphenylcyclopropenone (DPC). The CDR3: CASSWDMNTEAFF. CDR3 in DNA: TGTGCCAGCAGTTGGGACATGAACACTGAAGCTTTCTTT.